This TCR beta chain was profiled in a study of blood T cells in healthy people across ages. Using a J-beta primer mix together with a sample-barcoded 5' primer, a second PCR was run for about 7 to 12 cycles. TCRdb called the 5' RACE reads again in MiXCR, with one record for every CDR3 protein. The sample records over 700,000 distinct CDR3 sequences, about 53% being singletons. The V end was cut by 5 bases, the J end by 6 bases, with 11 bases between. Germline V gene sequence: CDR1 SGHTA, CDR2 FQGNSA. This CDR3 spans 13 amino acids. The sample consisted of blood. The TCR comes from a man older than 75 in good health. The rearrangement uses TRBV7-2 and TRBJ1-5; the D is unclear. The CDR3 reads CASSPKGVQPQHF. The CDR3, as DNA: TGTGCCAGCAGCCCGAAGGGAGTTCAGCCCCAGCATTTT.